Shown below are 13 T cell receptor beta chains from a single sample sequenced in a study of blood T cell repertoires in COVID-19. TCRdb's copy holds only in-frame clones and misses some; the assay was immunoSEQ multiplex PCR. Seen here are some 49,000 clones, around 92% observed once, and the top ten hold about 6.5%. Specimen: peripheral blood. These receptors came from a man aged 45-65 years with active COVID-19.

The V and J genes are TRBV29-1 and TRBJ2-7, with D hard to call. CDR3 length: 11 residues. V was shortened by 6 bases and J by 3 bases, with 9 bases between the two germline ends. Germline CDR1 SQVTM, CDR2 ANQGSEA. The CDR3 DNA reads as TGCAGCGTGGGCGTCAACTACGAGCAGTACTTC. It codes for CSVGVNYEQYF.

The chain combines TRBV6-5 with TRBJ2-7, with 9 bases aligning to TRBD1. The germline gives CDR1 MNHEY, CDR2 SVGAGI. V lost 6 bases, J lost 5 bases, and 8 bases stayed unmatched. The CDR3 runs to 14 residues. As DNA, the CDR3 is TGTGCCAGCAGGGGGGACAGGGTCGTCGACGAGCAGTACTTC. This translates into CASRGDRVVDEQYF.

This rearrangement joins TRBV3-1 (or the pseudogene TRBV3-2) to TRBJ1-2; D is ambiguous. The V end lost 2 bases, the J end lost 8 bases, and 12 bases lay between the germline ends. The CDR3 extends over 13 amino acids. Germline loops: CDR1 LGHDT, CDR2 YNNKEL (reference sequence). CDR3 nucleotides: TGTGCCAGCAGCCAACTCTCCGCAGGAGGCTACACCTTC. It yields the protein CASSQLSAGGYTF.

The table lists this clone with a count of one. This rearrangement joins TRBV18 to TRBJ2-1, with 15 bases aligning to TRBD2. Germline loops: CDR1 KGHSH, CDR2 LQKENI. The V gene end was trimmed by 4 bases and the J gene end by 8 bases; junction bases not matched to a gene: 3. CDR3 size: 15 residues. CDR3 nucleotide sequence: TGTGCCAGCTCACTCGGACTAGCGGGGGGGGATGAGCAGTTCTTC. This translates into CASSLGLAGGDEQFF.

This clone was recorded only once. The rearrangement links TRBV3-1 (or the pseudogene TRBV3-2) to TRBJ1-3; D is ambiguous. This CDR3 spans 15 amino acids. Trimming shortened V by 0 bases and J by 4 bases, and 10 bases separated the two germline ends. Looked up from germline, CDR1 is LGHDT and CDR2 is YNNKEL (reference sequence). The CDR3 sequence is CASSQDWGVGNTIYF. In DNA, the CDR3 is TGTGCCAGCAGCCAAGATTGGGGAGTAGGAAACACCATATATTTT.

The V and J genes are TRBV18 and TRBJ2-5; D may be TRBD2 (6 bases). Germline loops: CDR1 KGHSH, CDR2 LQKENI. The CDR3 is 14 amino acids. V was pared by 7 bases and J by 4 bases, with 16 bases between. Here the CDR3 reads CASFSGLARETQYF. CDR3 sequence (DNA): TGTGCCAGCTTCTCGGGGCTAGCGCGAGAGACCCAGTACTTC. The full variable domain, completed using reference TRBV18 and TRBJ2-5, is NAGVMQNPRHLVRRRGQEARLRCSPMKGHSHVYWYRQLPEEGLKFMVYLQKENIIDESGMPKERFSAEFPKEGPSILRIQQVVRGDSAAYFCASFSGLARETQYFGPGTRLLVL.

This rearrangement joins TRBV5-1 to TRBJ2-7, with 12 bases matching TRBD2. This CDR3 contains 15 residues. Germline CDR1 is SGHRS and CDR2 is YFSETQ. V lost 0 bases, J lost 5 bases, and 3 bases stayed unmatched. Here the CDR3 reads CASSLELAGGNEQYF. For the CDR3, the DNA is TGCGCCAGCAGCTTGGAACTAGCGGGAGGTAACGAGCAGTACTTC.

V is TRBV7-2 and J is TRBJ1-5; TRBD1 might be the D (5 bases). This CDR3 spans 18 amino acids. The V end lost 1 base, the J end lost 0 bases, and 16 bases lay between the germline ends. Germline values: CDR1 SGHTA, CDR2 FQGNSA. The CDR3 sequence: CASSLVGRTTYSNQPQHF. CDR3 DNA: TGTGCCAGCAGCTTAGTGGGACGGACTACCTATAGCAATCAGCCCCAGCATTTT.

The chain couples TRBV5-5 to TRBJ1-5; 7 bases align to TRBD1. The germline gives CDR1 SGHKS, CDR2 YYEKEE (reference sequence). This CDR3 has 15 amino acids. The trim removed 3 bases at V and 0 bases at J, leaving 3 bases unmatched. CDR3 protein: CASSWGDSSNQPQHF. The DNA for the CDR3 is TGTGCCAGCAGCTGGGGGGACAGTAGCAATCAGCCCCAGCATTTT. The variable domain in full, completed from reference TRBV5-5 and TRBJ1-5, reads DAGVTQSPTHLIKTRGQQVTLRCSPISGHKSVSWYQQVLGQGPQFIFQYYEKEERGRGNFPDRFSARQFPNYSSELNVNALLLGDSALYLCASSWGDSSNQPQHFGDGTRLSIL.

The V and J genes are TRBV9 and TRBJ2-1; 11 bases fit TRBD1. Germline V gene lookup returns CDR1 SGDLS and CDR2 YYNGEE. After removal of 4 bases from V and 7 bases from J, the junction contained 7 bases not matched to a gene. CDR3 length: 15 amino acids. The chain's CDR3 is CASSPGQGAGNEQFF. The DNA for the CDR3 is TGTGCCAGCAGCCCAGGACAGGGGGCTGGGAATGAGCAGTTCTTC.

V is TRBV9 and J is TRBJ1-2; 7 positions agree with TRBD1. The CDR3 consists of 14 residues. Germline V gives CDR1 SGDLS, CDR2 YYNGEE. Trimming cost V 2 bases and J 2 bases; bases outside gene matches: 3. The CDR3: CASSVGRGNYGYTF. Here the CDR3 DNA reads TGTGCCAGCAGCGTGGGCAGGGGGAACTATGGCTACACCTTC.

The J gene is TRBJ2-2, the V gene TRBV19; D is undetermined. CDR3 length: 14 amino acids. The germline V gene has CDR1 LNHDA and CDR2 SQIVND (reference sequence). The V end was cut by 3 bases, the J end by 1 base, with 6 bases between. The CDR3 bases are TGTGCCAGTAGTATCGTCTTGAACACCGGGGAGCTGTTTTTT. Its protein is CASSIVLNTGELFF. Full variable domain (missing parts from reference TRBV19 and TRBJ2-2): DGGITQSPKYLFRKEGQNVTLSCEQNLNHDAMYWYRQDPGQGLRLIYYSQIVNDFQKGDIAEGYSVSREKKESFPLTVTSAQKNPTAFYLCASSIVLNTGELFFGEGSRLTVL.

J is TRBJ2-3 and V is TRBV5-1; 14 bases map to TRBD2. The CDR3 has 17 amino acids. Germline-derived CDR1 and CDR2 are SGHRS and YFSETQ. V lost 4 bases to trimming and J lost 4 bases; unmatched junction nucleotides: 8. The CDR3 sequence is CASSPRTSGRSADTQYF. The CDR3 nucleotides read TGCGCCAGCAGCCCTAGGACTAGCGGGAGGTCGGCAGATACGCAGTATTTT. Looking up the rest from reference TRBV5-1 and TRBJ2-3 gives the full variable domain: KAGVTQTPRYLIKTRGQQVTLSCSPISGHRSVSWYQQTPGQGLQFLFEYFSETQRNKGNFPGRFSGRQFSNSRSEMNVSTLELGDSALYLCASSPRTSGRSADTQYFGPGTRLTVL.